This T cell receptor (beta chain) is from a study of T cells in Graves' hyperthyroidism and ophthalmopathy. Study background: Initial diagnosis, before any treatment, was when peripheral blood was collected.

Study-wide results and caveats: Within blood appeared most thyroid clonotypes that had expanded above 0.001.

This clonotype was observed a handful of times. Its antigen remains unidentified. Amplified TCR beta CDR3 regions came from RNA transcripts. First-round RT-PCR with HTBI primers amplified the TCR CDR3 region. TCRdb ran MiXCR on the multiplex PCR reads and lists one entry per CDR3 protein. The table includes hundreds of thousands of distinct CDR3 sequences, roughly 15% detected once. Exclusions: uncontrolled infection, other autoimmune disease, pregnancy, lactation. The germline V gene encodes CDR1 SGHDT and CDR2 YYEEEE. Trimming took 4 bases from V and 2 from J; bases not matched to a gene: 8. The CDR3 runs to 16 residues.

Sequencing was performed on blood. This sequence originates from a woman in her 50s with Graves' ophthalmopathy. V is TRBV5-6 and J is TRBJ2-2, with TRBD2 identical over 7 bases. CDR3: CASSGELATNTGELFF. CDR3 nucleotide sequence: TGTGCCAGCAGCGGGGAACTAGCGACAAACACCGGGGAGCTGTTTTTT. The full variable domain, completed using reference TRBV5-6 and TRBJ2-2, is DAGVTQSPTHLIKTRGQQVTLRCSPKSGHDTVSWYQQALGQGPQFIFQYYEEEERQRGNFPDRFSGHQFPNYSSELNVNALLLGDSALYLCASSGELATNTGELFFGEGSRLTVL.